This section outlines one T cell receptor (beta chain) sequence together with its context. Its antigen remains unknown. Clones were read by immunoSEQ multiplex PCR, and TCRdb kept only the in-frame ones, dropping some. The sample carries 950,000 to 1,300,000 clones, about 70% recorded once. These data come from a study of shared clonotypes between healthy human individuals. Study in general: The study enrolled a couple of women and a few men aged 18 to 49. General study points: Owing to a small donor count, the genetic and exposure-history diversity represented was limited. Among donors, sharing of clonotypes was expected to be affected by sequencing depth.

The V end was cut by 8 bases, the J end by 1 base, with 17 bases between. Germline CDR1 reads MDHEN; CDR2 reads SYDVKM. This CDR3 is 15 amino acids long. All donors were healthy HIV-negative adults lacking recent acute infections or vaccinations. What was sequenced was memory CD4+ T cells sorted from blood. Subset reported: CD45RA-negative fraction. This chain uses TRBV28 with TRBJ1-1; D is uncertain. This TCR derives from a man aged 18-30 years in good health. Written as DNA, the CDR3 is TGTGCCAGCTCGCCTCCGGGGAAAGGGAACACTGAAGCTTTCTTT. Its protein is CASSPPGKGNTEAFF.